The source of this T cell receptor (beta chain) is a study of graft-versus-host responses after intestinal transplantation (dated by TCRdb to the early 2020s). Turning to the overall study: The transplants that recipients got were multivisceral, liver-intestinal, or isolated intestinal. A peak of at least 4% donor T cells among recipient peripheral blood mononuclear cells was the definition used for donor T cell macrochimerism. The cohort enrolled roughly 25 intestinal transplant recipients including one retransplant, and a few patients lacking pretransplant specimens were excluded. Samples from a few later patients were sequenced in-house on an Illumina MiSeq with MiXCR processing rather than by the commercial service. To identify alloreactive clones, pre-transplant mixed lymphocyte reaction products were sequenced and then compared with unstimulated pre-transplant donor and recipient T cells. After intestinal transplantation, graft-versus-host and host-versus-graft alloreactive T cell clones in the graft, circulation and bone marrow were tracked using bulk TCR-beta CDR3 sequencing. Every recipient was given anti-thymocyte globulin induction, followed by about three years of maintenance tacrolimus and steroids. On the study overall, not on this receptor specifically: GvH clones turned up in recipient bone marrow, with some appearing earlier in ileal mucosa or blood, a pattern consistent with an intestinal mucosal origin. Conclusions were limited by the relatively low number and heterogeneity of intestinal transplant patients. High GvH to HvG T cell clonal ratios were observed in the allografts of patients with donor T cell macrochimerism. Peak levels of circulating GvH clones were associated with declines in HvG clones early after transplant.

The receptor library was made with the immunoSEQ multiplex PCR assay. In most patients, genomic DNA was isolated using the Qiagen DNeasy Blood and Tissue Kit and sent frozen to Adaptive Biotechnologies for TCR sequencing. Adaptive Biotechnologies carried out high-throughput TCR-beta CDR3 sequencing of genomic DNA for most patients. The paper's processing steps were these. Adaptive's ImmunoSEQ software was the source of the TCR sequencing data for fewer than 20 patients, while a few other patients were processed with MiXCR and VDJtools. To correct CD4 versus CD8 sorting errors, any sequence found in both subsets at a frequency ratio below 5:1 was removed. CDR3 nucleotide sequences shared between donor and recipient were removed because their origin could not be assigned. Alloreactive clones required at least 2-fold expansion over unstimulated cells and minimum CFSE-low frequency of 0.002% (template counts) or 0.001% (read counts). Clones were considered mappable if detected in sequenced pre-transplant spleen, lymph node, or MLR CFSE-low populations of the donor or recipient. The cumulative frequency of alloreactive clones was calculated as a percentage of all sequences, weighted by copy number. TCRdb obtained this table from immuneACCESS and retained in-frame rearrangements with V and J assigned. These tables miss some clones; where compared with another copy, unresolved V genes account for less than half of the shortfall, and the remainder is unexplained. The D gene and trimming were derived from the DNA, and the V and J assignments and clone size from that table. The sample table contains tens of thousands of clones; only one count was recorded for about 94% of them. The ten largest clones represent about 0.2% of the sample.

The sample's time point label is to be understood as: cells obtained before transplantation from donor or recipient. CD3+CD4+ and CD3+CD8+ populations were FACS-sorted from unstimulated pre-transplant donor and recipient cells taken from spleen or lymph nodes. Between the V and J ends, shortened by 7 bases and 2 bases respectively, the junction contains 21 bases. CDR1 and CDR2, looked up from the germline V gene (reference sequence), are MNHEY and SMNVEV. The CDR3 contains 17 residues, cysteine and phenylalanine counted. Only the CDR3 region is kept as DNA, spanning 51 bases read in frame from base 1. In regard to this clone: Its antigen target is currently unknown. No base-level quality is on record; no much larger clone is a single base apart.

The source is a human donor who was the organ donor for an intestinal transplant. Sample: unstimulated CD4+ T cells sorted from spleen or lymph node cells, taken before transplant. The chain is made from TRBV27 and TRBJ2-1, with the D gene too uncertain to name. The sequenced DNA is TGTGCCAGCAACTGGGCAGGTGACCAAATCGCCTACAATGAGCAGTTCTTC. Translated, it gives CASNWAGDQIAYNEQFF.